Listed here is a single T cell receptor beta chain. This sample was taken from a study of blood T cell repertoires in COVID-19. Study-wide background: Sources were T cells, B-cell-depleted T cells, or PBMCs; the material itself was cDNA or gDNA.

Per the original data handling: It was from reference gene primer amplification that nucleated cell counts were estimated. Repertoires were generated with immunoSEQ multiplex PCR, while TCRdb's copy carries only in-frame clones and drops some. V and J calls and clone size are as listed in that table; D and trimming were resolved from the DNA. The sample has about 160,000 clones; 75% to 90% are singletons. Germline V CDR1 and CDR2: LGHDT, YNNKEL (reference sequence). V lost 1 base and J lost 5, with 8 bases in between. The CDR3 is 13 residues long. The rearrangement uses TRBV3-1 (or the pseudogene TRBV3-2) and TRBJ2-5; the D gene is possibly TRBD1 (5 bases). The TCR originated in a woman older than 75 with active or convalescent COVID-19. Sequenced: peripheral blood. CDR3 residues: CASSQVQAETQYF. The CDR3 DNA sequence: TGTGCCAGCAGCCAAGTACAGGCGGAGACCCAGTACTTC.